Below, 26 T cell receptor beta chains from the same sample are listed, as sequenced in a study of OX40 agonist ivuxolimab in advanced cancers. Measured with immunoSEQ multiplex PCR; TCRdb has only the in-frame clones, and not every one. This sample has 35,000 to 50,000 clones, with roughly 86% found just once. The source material was CD4+ or CD8+ T cells sorted from blood, sampled in a trial of the OX40 agonist ivuxolimab. These receptors were taken from an adult with an advanced solid tumor such as melanoma, head and neck, liver or kidney cancer.

The chain joins TRBV25-1 to TRBJ2-7, with D possibly TRBD2 on 5 matching bases. The CDR3 extends over 13 amino acids. The V end was cut by 8 bases, the J end by 3 bases, with 14 bases between. CDR1 and CDR2 (germline): MGHDK, SYGVNS. The CDR3 sequence: CASWDPRVYEQYF. The CDR3 DNA sequence: TGTGCCAGCTGGGATCCGAGGGTCTACGAGCAGTACTTC.

This clone was seen once. This chain joins TRBV15 and TRBJ2-5; TRBD1 or TRBD2 may be the D gene (5 bases each). The V and J ends lost 2 bases and 0 bases respectively, with 13 bases between them. This CDR3 is 16 amino acids long. Germline V gene data show CDR1 as LNHNV and CDR2 as YYDKDF (reference sequence). Here the CDR3 reads CATSRLTGPNQETQYF. Here the CDR3 DNA reads TGTGCCACCAGCAGACTTACGGGGCCGAACCAAGAGACCCAGTACTTC.

The chain carries TRBV29-1 and TRBJ2-1; 9 bases fit TRBD1. The V and J ends lost 7 bases and 5 bases, in that order; junction bases with no gene match: 6. Germline V lookup: CDR1 SQVTM, CDR2 ANQGSEA. There are 13 residues in the CDR3. Here the CDR3 DNA reads TGCAGCGAAGCTGGACAGGGGAACAATGAGCAGTTCTTC. This translates into CSEAGQGNNEQFF.

The V gene is TRBV5-4, the J gene TRBJ2-6; D is unclear. The CDR3 covers 15 residues. The germline CDR1 and CDR2 sequences are SGHNT and YYREEE (reference sequence). V was shortened by 1 base and J by 4 bases, with 9 bases between the two germline ends. CDR3 amino acids: CASSLQSPGANVLTF. As DNA, the CDR3 is TGTGCCAGCAGCTTGCAGTCCCCGGGGGCCAACGTCCTGACTTTC.

V is TRBV7-2 and J is TRBJ2-7, with 9 nucleotides matching TRBD2. The CDR3 is made up of 14 amino acids. Germline-derived CDR1 and CDR2 are SGHTA and FQGNSA. V trimming: 2 bases; J trimming: 6 bases; junction bases outside the gene matches: 5. The CDR3 reads CASSLSGTSREQYF. In DNA, the CDR3 is TGTGCCAGCAGCTTATCCGGGACTAGCCGCGAGCAGTACTTC.

The V and J genes are TRBV28 and TRBJ1-5, with D unclear. Germline CDR1 and CDR2: MDHEN and SYDVKM. The length of the CDR3 is 15 residues. Trimming took 3 bases from V and 3 from J, leaving 12 bases between them. CDR3 sequence: CASSLLSGPNQPQHF. Written as DNA, the CDR3 is TGTGCCAGCAGTTTGCTCTCCGGGCCCAATCAGCCCCAGCATTTT.

For the CDR3, the DNA is TGTGCCAGCATCCCGGGACACCAGTACGAGCAGTACTTC. Encoded protein: CASIPGHQYEQYF. The chain carries TRBV5-8 and TRBJ2-7, with a possible D match to TRBD1 (6 bases). Deletions cut 6 bases from V and 4 bases from J, with 14 bases between. Germline CDR1 and CDR2: SGHTS and YDEGEE. The CDR3 length is 13 residues.

The chain employs TRBV7-8 and TRBJ1-1; D is perhaps TRBD1 (6 bases). V was cut by 1 base and J by 5 bases, with 8 bases left in between. This CDR3 has 13 amino acids. CDR1 SGHVS and CDR2 FQNEAQ come from the germline V gene. CDR3 DNA: TGTGCCAGCAGCTTAGACAGGGTTACTGAAGCTTTCTTT. It encodes CASSLDRVTEAFF. The entire variable domain, with the rest obtained from reference TRBV7-8 and TRBJ1-1, is as follows: GAGVSQSPRYKVAKRGQDVALRCDPISGHVSLFWYQQALGQGPEFLTYFQNEAQLDKSGLPSDRFFAERPEGSVSTLKIQRTQQEDSAVYLCASSLDRVTEAFFGQGTRLTVV.

The V call is TRBV19, the J call TRBJ2-1; 9 nucleotides align to TRBD2. Unmatched junction bases numbered 14, after V lost 6 bases and J lost 11 bases. The CDR3 has 15 amino acids. Germline CDR1 is LNHDA and CDR2 is SQIVND (reference sequence). CDR3 DNA: TGTGCCAGTAGCCGCGAGGTCCAGCGGGGGGTTAAGCAGTTCTTC. Protein product: CASSREVQRGVKQFF.

This clone was counted once. The chain combines TRBV4-1 with TRBJ2-2; D gene unclear. This CDR3 has 12 amino acids. CDR1 is MGHRA and CDR2 is YSYEKL in the germline V gene. V was cut by 4 bases and J by 6 bases, with 6 bases left in between. The CDR3 DNA sequence: TGCGCCAGCAGCCGTGTGGCCGGGGAGCTGTTTTTT. The encoded protein is CASSRVAGELFF.

CDR3 DNA sequence: TGTGCCAGCAGCTTAATAACTAGCGGGCCAGATACGCAGTATTTT. It codes for CASSLITSGPDTQYF. This chain connects TRBV13 to TRBJ2-3; 9 bases are shared with TRBD2. Germline V gene sequence: CDR1 PRHDT, CDR2 FYEKMQ (reference sequence). The CDR3 totals 15 residues. Germline trimming cut 2 bases from V and 4 bases from J; bases unmatched to any gene: 4.

This chain uses TRBV5-1 with TRBJ2-2, with unresolved D. The CDR3 spans 15 residues. Germline V gene sequence: CDR1 SGHRS, CDR2 YFSETQ. V lost 1 base to trimming and J lost 5 bases, with 12 bases between them. DNA of the CDR3: TGCGCCAGCAGCTTGTACTACCTGGGGACCGGGGAGCTGTTTTTT. Encoded protein: CASSLYYLGTGELFF. The variable domain in full, with the rest retrieved from reference TRBV5-1 and TRBJ2-2, is KAGVTQTPRYLIKTRGQQVTLSCSPISGHRSVSWYQQTPGQGLQFLFEYFSETQRNKGNFPGRFSGRQFSNSRSEMNVSTLELGDSALYLCASSLYYLGTGELFFGEGSRLTVL.

This clone was counted a few times. The V call is TRBV11-2, the J call TRBJ1-2, with TRBD1 matching over 7 bases. This CDR3 spans 13 amino acids. CDR1 is SGHAT and CDR2 is FQNNGV in the germline V gene. Germline trimming cut 5 bases from V and 4 bases from J; bases unmatched to any gene: 4. This CDR3 reads CASSATGLYGYTF. The CDR3 nucleotides read TGTGCCAGCAGCGCGACAGGGCTCTATGGCTACACCTTC.

This rearrangement joins TRBV19 to TRBJ1-4; no firm D call. CDR3 length equals 12 residues. The V and J ends lost 9 bases and 8 bases respectively, with 13 bases between them. Germline V gene sequence: CDR1 LNHDA, CDR2 SQIVND (reference sequence). This CDR3 reads CASGPTREKLFF. The CDR3 bases are TGTGCCAGCGGACCCACCAGGGAAAAACTGTTTTTT.

This chain uses TRBV9 with TRBJ2-5, with 7 bases matching TRBD2. The CDR3 covers 15 residues. V gave up 3 bases and J gave up 5 bases; unmatched junction bases: 10. The V gene's germline CDR1 is SGDLS and CDR2 YYNGEE. CDR3 bases: TGTGCCAGCAGCGCCCCGGGGGGACGTCACGAGACCCAGTACTTC. Its translation is CASSAPGGRHETQYF.

This rearrangement joins TRBV11-2 to TRBJ2-7; no clear D. V was shortened by 1 base and J by 1 base, with 5 bases between the two germline ends. The CDR3 contains 13 residues. The germline gives CDR1 SGHAT, CDR2 FQNNGV. The CDR3 sequence is CASSLVVSYEQYF. CDR3 sequence (DNA): TGTGCCAGCAGCTTAGTGGTGTCCTACGAGCAGTACTTC. Based on the CDR3 plus reference TRBV11-2 and TRBJ2-7, the full variable domain is EAGVAQSPRYKIIEKRQSVAFWCNPISGHATLYWYQQILGQGPKLLIQFQNNGVVDDSQLPKDRFSAERLKGVDSTLKIQPAKLEDSAVYLCASSLVVSYEQYFGPGTRLTVT.

The chain links TRBV19 to TRBJ2-1; D is possibly TRBD1 or TRBD2 (5 bases each). CDR1 is LNHDA, CDR2 SQIVND, per germline (reference sequence). CDR3 length equals 19 residues. V was pared by 0 bases and J by 5 bases, with 23 bases between. CDR3 in amino acids: CASSIDIVSAPGPHNEQFF. DNA of the CDR3: TGTGCCAGTAGTATAGATATAGTGAGCGCCCCGGGACCCCACAATGAGCAGTTCTTC.

The rearrangement links TRBV6-1 to TRBJ2-7, with 8 bases matching TRBD1. The CDR3 is 15 amino acids. Germline loops: CDR1 MNHNS, CDR2 SASEGT. V dropped 6 bases and J dropped 6; count of bases not matched to a gene: 13. CDR3 DNA sequence: TGTGCCAGCAGCCCAGGGTGGCAGGGGGCCGGCGAGCAGTACTTC. Residues: CASSPGWQGAGEQYF.

This clone was seen a handful of times. The CDR3: CASSLLGRGEANEKLFF. CDR3 in DNA: TGTGCCAGCAGCTTATTGGGAAGGGGGGAGGCTAATGAAAAACTGTTTTTT. This chain uses TRBV7-2 with TRBJ1-4; D is possibly TRBD1 (6 bases). V lost 2 bases and J 3 bases, leaving 16 bases between the germline ends. CDR1 and CDR2 (germline): SGHTA, FQGNSA. CDR3 length: 17 amino acids.

V usage is TRBV27 and J usage is TRBJ2-1; 14 bases fit TRBD2. Germline loops: CDR1 MNHEY, CDR2 SMNVEV (reference sequence). V lost 6 bases, J lost 8 bases, and 9 bases stayed unmatched. This CDR3 is built from 16 residues. In nucleotides, the CDR3 is TGTGCCAGCAGAACCTGGACTAGCGGGGGGCGGTATGAGCAGTTCTTC. Translating it yields CASRTWTSGGRYEQFF.

The chain couples TRBV28 to TRBJ2-4, with D uncertain. V was shortened by 0 bases and J by 8 bases, with 5 bases between the two germline ends. Germline lookup yields CDR1 MDHEN and CDR2 SYDVKM. This CDR3 is built from 12 residues. This CDR3 reads CASSLWQDIQYF. The CDR3 nucleotides are TGTGCCAGCAGTTTATGGCAAGACATTCAGTACTTC.

V usage is TRBV5-1 and J usage is TRBJ2-1, with 8 nucleotides matching TRBD2. V was clipped by 3 bases and J by 4 bases; unmatched bases: 12. Germline values: CDR1 SGHRS, CDR2 YFSETQ. The CDR3 runs 17 residues. The CDR3 is CASSYRGLAVSYNEQFF. CDR3 DNA sequence: TGCGCCAGCAGCTACCGTGGACTAGCCGTCTCATACAATGAGCAGTTCTTC.

This clone was seen only a few times. The V call is TRBV13, the J call TRBJ1-2; D not certain. Germline assignment: CDR1 PRHDT and CDR2 FYEKMQ (reference sequence). V was pared by 5 bases and J by 0 bases, with 7 bases between. The CDR3 consists of 13 residues. The CDR3 coding sequence is TGTGCCAGCAGCCGGCGCACTAACTATGGCTACACCTTC. Translating gives CASSRRTNYGYTF.

The chain recombines TRBV28 with TRBJ2-7; D is unclear. V was cut by 5 bases and J by 7 bases, with 12 bases left in between. This CDR3 contains 12 residues. Germline V gives CDR1 MDHEN, CDR2 SYDVKM. CDR3 amino acids: CASSPGPWEQYF. The CDR3 nucleotides read TGTGCCAGCAGTCCTGGCCCCTGGGAGCAGTACTTC.

This chain uses TRBV6-6 with TRBJ1-1, with 7 bases fitting TRBD1. Per germline, CDR1 MNHNY and CDR2 SVGAGI (reference sequence). The CDR3 is made up of 13 amino acids. V lost 6 bases, J lost 1 base, and 2 bases stayed unmatched. The CDR3 sequence is CASSGQANTEAFF. Written as DNA, the CDR3 is TGTGCCAGCAGCGGACAGGCGAACACTGAAGCTTTCTTT.

The chain employs TRBV6-1 and TRBJ1-5; D unresolved. The CDR3 totals 13 residues. Trimming pared 7 bases from V and 5 bases from J, leaving 12 bases between. Germline CDR1 MNHNS, CDR2 SASEGT. In nucleotides, the CDR3 is TGTGCCAGCACTTCCGGACGGGATCAGCCCCAGCATTTT. Translation gives CASTSGRDQPQHF.